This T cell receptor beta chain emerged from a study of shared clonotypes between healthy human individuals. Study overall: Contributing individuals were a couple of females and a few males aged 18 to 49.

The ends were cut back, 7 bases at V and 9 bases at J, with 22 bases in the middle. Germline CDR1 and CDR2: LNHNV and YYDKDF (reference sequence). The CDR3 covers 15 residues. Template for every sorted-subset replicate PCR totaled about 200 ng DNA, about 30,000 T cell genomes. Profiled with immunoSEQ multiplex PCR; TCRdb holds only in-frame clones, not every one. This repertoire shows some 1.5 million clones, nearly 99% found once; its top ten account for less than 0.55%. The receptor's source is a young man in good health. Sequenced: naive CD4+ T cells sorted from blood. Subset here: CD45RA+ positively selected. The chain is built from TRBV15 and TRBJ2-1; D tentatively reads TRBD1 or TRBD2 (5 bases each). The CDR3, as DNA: TGTGCCACCATCCAACCCGGGACCCCCTGGGGTGAGCAGTTCTTC. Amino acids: CATIQPGTPWGEQFF.